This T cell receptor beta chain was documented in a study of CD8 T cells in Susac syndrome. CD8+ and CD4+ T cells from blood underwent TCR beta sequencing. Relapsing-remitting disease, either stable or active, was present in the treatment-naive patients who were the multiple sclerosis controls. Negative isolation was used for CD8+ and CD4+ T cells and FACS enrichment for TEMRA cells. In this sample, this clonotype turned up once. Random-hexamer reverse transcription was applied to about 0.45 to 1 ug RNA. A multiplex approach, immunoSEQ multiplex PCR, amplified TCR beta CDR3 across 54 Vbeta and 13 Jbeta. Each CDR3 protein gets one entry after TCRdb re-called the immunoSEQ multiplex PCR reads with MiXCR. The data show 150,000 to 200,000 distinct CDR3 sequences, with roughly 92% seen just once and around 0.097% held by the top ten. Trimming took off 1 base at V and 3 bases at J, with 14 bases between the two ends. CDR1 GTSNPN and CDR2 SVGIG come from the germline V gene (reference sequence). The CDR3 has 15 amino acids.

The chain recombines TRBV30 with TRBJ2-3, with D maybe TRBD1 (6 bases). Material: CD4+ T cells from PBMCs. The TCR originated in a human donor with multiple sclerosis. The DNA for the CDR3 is TGTGCCTGGAGTGGACAGGCCAGCATAACAGATACGCAGTATTTT. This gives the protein CAWSGQASITDTQYF. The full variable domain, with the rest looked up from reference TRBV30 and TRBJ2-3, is SQTIHQWPATLVQPVGSPLSLECTVEGTSNPNLYWYRQAAGRGLQLLFYSVGIGQISSEVPQNLSASRPQDRQFILSSKKLLLSDSGFYLCAWSGQASITDTQYFGPGTRLTVL.